One sample yielded the 32 T cell receptor beta chains listed below, sequenced in a study of blood T cell repertoires in COVID-19. Clones were read by immunoSEQ multiplex PCR, and TCRdb kept only the in-frame ones, dropping some. The sample records some 180,000 clones, roughly 79% being singletons. The source material was peripheral blood. These receptors were collected from a woman between 40 and 55 years old with COVID-19, enrolled during active disease.

Regarding this clone: At one end, the junction sequence differs from germline, possibly due to a read error. The chain couples TRBV9 to TRBJ2-1, with 7 bases identical to TRBD1. CDR1 SGDLS and CDR2 YYNGEE come from the germline V gene. The CDR3 is 15 residues long. The CDR3: CASSVDSMVGQNLLF. CDR3 nucleotides: TGTGCCAGCAGCGTAGATAGCATGGTGGGACAGAACTTGCTCTTC. The full variable domain, in which reference TRBV9 and TRBJ2-1 provide the parts outside the CDR3, is DSGVTQTPKHLITATGQRVTLRCSPRSGDLSVYWYQQSLDQGLQFLIQYYNGEERAKGNILERFSAQQFPDLHSELNLSSLELGDSALYFCASSVDSMVGQNLLFGPGTRLTVL.

The count of this clone is one. The CDR3 DNA follows: TGTGCCAGCAGCGTAGACCCGGGGGGAACCACAGATACGCAGTATTTT. Translated: CASSVDPGGTTDTQYF. The J gene is TRBJ2-3, the V gene TRBV9, with TRBD2 matching 7 bases. The germline gives CDR1 SGDLS, CDR2 YYNGEE. Trimming cost V 0 bases and J 2 bases; bases outside gene matches: 6. The CDR3 loop spans 16 amino acids.

This clone appeared a single time. The rearrangement links TRBV23-1 to TRBJ2-1, with D maybe TRBD2 (5 bases). TRBV23-1 is identified as an open reading frame with a role that is uncertain. CDR3 length equals 15 residues. V lost 8 bases to trimming and J lost 5 bases, with 19 bases between them. As DNA, the CDR3 is TGCGCCAGCCGGACTTACGGGATTTATAACAATGAGCAGTTCTTC. Amino acids: CASRTYGIYNNEQFF.

The rearrangement uses TRBV3-1 (or the pseudogene TRBV3-2) and TRBJ2-5, with D maybe TRBD2 (7 bases). Germline CDR1 is LGHDT and CDR2 is YNNKEL (reference sequence). V was trimmed by 4 bases and J by 4 bases, leaving 22 bases between them. The CDR3 covers 17 residues. CDR3: CASSPIFLAAGVETQYF. Here the CDR3 DNA reads TGTGCCAGCAGCCCTATTTTCCTAGCGGCAGGGGTAGAGACCCAGTACTTC.

This clone has just one count. CDR3 DNA: TGTGCCAGCATTCTACAGGGAAAGTCCCTTCACAATGAGCAGTTCTTC. Its protein product is CASILQGKSLHNEQFF. The V gene is TRBV2, the J gene TRBJ2-1; TRBD1 is a possible D gene (6 bases). V was shortened by 7 bases and J by 5 bases, with 21 bases between the two germline ends. This CDR3 region has 16 residues. Germline V lookup: CDR1 SNHLY, CDR2 FYNNEI.

CDR3 loop: CASSVGPYTDTQYF. DNA for the CDR3: TGTGCCAGCAGCGTGGGGCCTTACACAGATACGCAGTATTTT. The rearrangement links TRBV9 to TRBJ2-3, with a possible D match to TRBD1 (5 bases). CDR1 and CDR2 (germline): SGDLS, YYNGEE. The V end lost 2 bases, the J end lost 2 bases, and 9 bases lay between the germline ends. The CDR3 runs 14 residues.

This chain connects TRBV6-1 to TRBJ2-5; TRBD1 aligns across 8 bases. V lost 1 base and J lost 5; bases outside the gene matches: 12. CDR1 is MNHNS, CDR2 SASEGT, per germline. This CDR3 has 17 residues. In nucleotides, the CDR3 is TGTGCCAGCAGTGAAGGGGACAGGATTATGGTTATGGAGACCCAGTACTTC. This encodes CASSEGDRIMVMETQYF.

The rearrangement links TRBV27 to TRBJ1-6, with TRBD1 matching 7 bases. CDR1 MNHEY and CDR2 SMNVEV come from the germline V gene (reference sequence). The V gene end was trimmed by 5 bases and the J gene end by 10 bases; junction bases not matched to a gene: 11. The CDR3 covers 15 residues. The CDR3 bases are TGTGCCAGCAGTCAGCAGGGGGATGGACTATCACCCCTCCACTTT. Its protein product is CASSQQGDGLSPLHF.

The genes are TRBV5-1 and TRBJ2-7; the match to TRBD1 covers 7 bases. This CDR3 has 14 residues. Germline CDR1 SGHRS, CDR2 YFSETQ. Unmatched junction bases numbered 1, after V lost 1 base and J lost 0 bases. For the CDR3, the DNA is TGCGCCAGCAGCTTGACAGGGGACTCCTACGAGCAGTACTTC. It yields the protein CASSLTGDSYEQYF. Filled out from reference TRBV5-1 and TRBJ2-7, the complete variable domain reads KAGVTQTPRYLIKTRGQQVTLSCSPISGHRSVSWYQQTPGQGLQFLFEYFSETQRNKGNFPGRFSGRQFSNSRSEMNVSTLELGDSALYLCASSLTGDSYEQYFGPGTRLTVT.

Here the CDR3 reads CASSQDPRLAGGPGTKNIQYF. In nucleotides, the CDR3 is TGTGCCAGCAGCCAAGATCCGCGACTAGCGGGAGGGCCCGGGACCAAAAACATTCAGTACTTC. V usage is TRBV4-2 and J usage is TRBJ2-4, with 14 bases that match TRBD2. CDR3 length: 21 amino acids. The V gene's germline CDR1 is LGHNA and CDR2 YNFKEQ. The V and J ends lost 0 bases and 2 bases, in that order; junction bases with no gene match: 12.

The chain is built from TRBV3-1 (or the pseudogene TRBV3-2) and TRBJ2-1; D remains ambiguous. V was shortened by 0 bases and J by 8 bases, with 8 bases between the two germline ends. The CDR3 length is 13 residues. The germline V gene has CDR1 LGHDT and CDR2 YNNKEL (reference sequence). The CDR3 nucleotides read TGTGCCAGCAGCCAAGATGCGATGGATGAGCAGTTCTTC. It encodes CASSQDAMDEQFF.

The gene calls are TRBV28 and TRBJ1-4; D uncertain. Per the germline V gene, CDR1 is MDHEN and CDR2 is SYDVKM. The V and J ends lost 6 bases and 10 bases respectively, with 12 bases between them. The CDR3 contains 12 residues. The CDR3 sequence is CASRAGERKLFF. For the CDR3, the DNA is TGTGCCAGCAGGGCTGGCGAGCGAAAACTGTTTTTT.

Worth noting for this clone: Because the CDR3's place on the DNA is in doubt, the DNA is left out and the CDR3 is given as listed by TCRdb. The V and J genes are TRBV19 and TRBJ2-3; the DNA was not used to check the table's D call, TRBD1. The germline gives CDR1 LNHDA, CDR2 SQIVND (reference sequence). The CDR3 totals 16 residues, both ends included. The chain's CDR3 is CASSILAGTGTDTQYF.

J is TRBJ2-5 and V is TRBV12-3 or TRBV12-4; 7 bases are a match to TRBD1. After removal of 5 bases from V and 3 bases from J, the junction contained 3 bases not matched to a gene. The CDR3 length is 13 residues. CDR3 in amino acids: CASSLDREETQYF. The CDR3 region has the DNA TGTGCCAGCAGTCTAGACAGGGAAGAGACCCAGTACTTC.

V gene TRBV30 combines with J gene TRBJ1-5, with D perhaps TRBD1 (5 bases). With 2 bases removed from V and 5 bases from J, the gap between germline ends came to 13 bases. This CDR3 region has 14 residues. Germline CDR1 and CDR2: GTSNPN and SVGIG (reference sequence). CDR3 nucleotides: TGTGCCTGGAGTCAGGGTGGGTCCGATCAGCCCCAGCATTTT. Its translation is CAWSQGGSDQPQHF.

The rearrangement links TRBV4-1 to TRBJ1-6, with no clear D. Trimming removed 7 bases at V and 6 bases at J, with 16 bases between. The CDR3 is 15 residues long. Germline V gene data show CDR1 as MGHRA and CDR2 as YSYEKL. The CDR3 here is CASTGLWQPNSPLHF. The CDR3 DNA reads TGCGCCAGCACCGGGTTGTGGCAGCCTAATTCACCCCTCCACTTT.

The genes are TRBV7-3 and TRBJ1-2, with 9 bases identical to TRBD1. V shed 3 bases and J 5 bases; nucleotides not matched to a gene: 16. The germline V gene has CDR1 SGHTA and CDR2 FQGTGA. CDR3 size: 18 residues. This chain's CDR3 is CASSFRWDRVLLLYGYTF. The DNA of the CDR3 is TGTGCCAGCAGCTTCAGGTGGGACAGGGTTTTATTATTGTATGGCTACACCTTC.

The chain carries TRBV27 and TRBJ2-1; D unclear. The CDR3 is 12 amino acids. The germline V gene encodes CDR1 MNHEY and CDR2 SMNVEV (reference sequence). Trimming left V 2 bases short and J 9 bases short, with 8 bases between. CDR3: CASSLLPGEQFF. The CDR3 DNA reads as TGTGCCAGCAGTTTACTCCCCGGTGAGCAGTTCTTC.

This chain joins TRBV29-1 and TRBJ1-3; tentative D call: TRBD1 (5 bases). The germline V gene has CDR1 SQVTM and CDR2 ANQGSEA. The CDR3 consists of 13 residues. Trimming cost V 7 bases and J 2 bases, with 12 bases left between them. The CDR3 DNA follows: TGCAGCGCTCAGGGCAACACTGGAAACACCATATATTTT. Its protein is CSAQGNTGNTIYF.

This chain uses TRBV20-1 with TRBJ2-1, with 8 bases identical to TRBD2. Germline V gene lookup returns CDR1 DFQATT and CDR2 SNEGSKA (reference sequence). With 3 bases clipped from V and 6 bases from J, the junction kept 7 bases outside the gene matches. The CDR3 contains 14 residues. Written as DNA, the CDR3 is TGCAGTGCTAGTTACGGGGGGGGAGTCAATGAGCAGTTCTTC. Translation: CSASYGGGVNEQFF.

V usage is TRBV7-8 and J usage is TRBJ2-1, with 9 bases identical to TRBD1. J gave up 2 bases and V 3 bases, and 5 bases lay outside the gene matches. CDR1 is SGHVS and CDR2 is FQNEAQ in the germline V gene. CDR3 length: 16 amino acids. The CDR3 loop reads CASSFTGTGPYNEQFF. CDR3 in DNA: TGTGCCAGCAGCTTCACCGGGACAGGGCCCTACAATGAGCAGTTCTTC.

The rearrangement joins TRBV15 to TRBJ1-1; no reliable D call. Between the trimmed V and J ends, which lost 3 bases and 5 bases, there was a span of 10 bases. The CDR3 is 13 residues long. Germline assignment: CDR1 LNHNV and CDR2 YYDKDF (reference sequence). CDR3 in DNA: TGTGCCACCAGCAGGGAGGCGGGGACTGAAGCTTTCTTT. Translated, it gives CATSREAGTEAFF.

The chain joins TRBV7-3 to TRBJ2-5; TRBD1 matches 10 bases. CDR3 length: 15 residues. CDR1 and CDR2 (germline): SGHTA, FQGTGA. V shed 5 bases, J shed 2 bases, and the junction held 5 bases outside the gene matches. In nucleotides, the CDR3 is TGTGCCAGCAGCCCCGGGACAGGGGTTCAAGAGACCCAGTACTTC. Protein product: CASSPGTGVQETQYF.

The rearrangement uses TRBV28 and TRBJ2-7; D not certain. The length of the CDR3 is 11 residues. Germline CDR1 is MDHEN and CDR2 is SYDVKM. V was trimmed by 6 bases and J by 4 bases, leaving 7 bases between them. DNA of the CDR3: TGTGCCAGCAGCACACAATACGAGCAGTACTTC. It translates to CASSTQYEQYF.

This rearrangement joins TRBV5-4 to TRBJ2-1; 7 positions match TRBD2. This CDR3 spans 16 amino acids. V lost 0 bases and J lost 2; bases outside the gene matches: 5. Germline values: CDR1 SGHNT, CDR2 YYREEE (reference sequence). CDR3 loop: CASSLGGSIAYNEQFF. The CDR3 region has the DNA TGTGCCAGCAGCTTGGGCGGGAGTATCGCCTACAATGAGCAGTTCTTC.

This chain links TRBV7-3 with TRBJ2-7, with D maybe TRBD2 (5 bases). The CDR3 consists of 13 residues. Trimming left V 6 bases short and J 2 bases short, with 11 bases between. CDR1 SGHTA and CDR2 FQGTGA come from the germline V gene. This CDR3 is CASRLEEPYEQYV. CDR3 sequence (DNA): TGTGCCAGCAGACTAGAAGAACCCTACGAGCAGTACGTC.

This chain uses TRBV10-3 with TRBJ2-5; 7 bases align to TRBD2. With V trimmed by 6 bases and J by 2 bases, 6 bases remained unmatched. Germline CDR1 and CDR2: ENHRY and SYGVKD. The CDR3 spans 14 residues. The CDR3 DNA reads as TGTGCCATCAGGGCGGGAGCGGGACAAGAGACCCAGTACTTC. It yields the protein CAIRAGAGQETQYF.

In its sample, this clone was seen a few times. The chain couples TRBV2 to TRBJ1-6; maybe TRBD1 (6 bases). The CDR3 totals 16 residues. V was shortened by 5 bases and J by 2 bases, with 13 bases between the two germline ends. Germline V gene lookup returns CDR1 SNHLY and CDR2 FYNNEI. In DNA form, the CDR3 reads TGTGCCAGCAGTACCCTGGGGGCCGCCTATAATTCACCCCTCCACTTT. Encoded protein: CASSTLGAAYNSPLHF.

This clone was observed a handful of times. This chain uses TRBV7-9 with TRBJ2-2; unclear D gene. Trimming stripped 3 bases from V and 6 bases from J, with 8 bases between. CDR1 and CDR2 (germline): SEHNR, FQNEAQ (reference sequence). The CDR3 is made up of 13 amino acids. The CDR3 DNA reads as TGTGCCAGCAGCTTCTTCTTCCCCGGGGAGCTGTTTTTT. It translates to CASSFFFPGELFF. Variable domain in full (rest from reference TRBV7-9 and TRBJ2-2): DTGVSQNPRHKITKRGQNVTFRCDPISEHNRLYWYRQTLGQGPEFLTYFQNEAQLEKSRLLSDRFSAERPKGSFSTLEIQRTEQGDSAMYLCASSFFFPGELFFGEGSRLTVL.

This chain uses TRBV14 with TRBJ2-1, with TRBD1 identical over 7 bases. The J segment lost 0 bases and the V segment lost 4 bases, leaving 3 bases of the junction unmatched. This CDR3 is 15 amino acids long. In germline, CDR1 is SGHDN, CDR2 FVKESK. The CDR3 sequence is CASSRQGGSYNEQFF. The CDR3 DNA reads as TGTGCCAGCAGCCGACAGGGTGGCTCCTACAATGAGCAGTTCTTC.

This clone was detected only a few times. This chain connects TRBV4-1 to TRBJ1-5; D is possibly TRBD1 (5 bases). V dropped 3 bases and J dropped 6 bases, with 18 bases sitting between them. The germline V gene encodes CDR1 MGHRA and CDR2 YSYEKL. The CDR3 contains 16 residues. The CDR3 loop reads CASSHPQRQGVQPQHF. In DNA form, the CDR3 reads TGCGCCAGCAGCCACCCACAGAGGCAAGGGGTTCAGCCCCAGCATTTT.

This chain connects TRBV6-6 to TRBJ1-1; D gene ambiguous. The CDR3 spans 13 residues. The germline V gene encodes CDR1 MNHNY and CDR2 SVGAGI (reference sequence). V was trimmed by 6 bases and J by 1 base, leaving 9 bases between them. The CDR3 loop is CASRLAANTEAFF. CDR3 nucleotides: TGTGCCAGCAGACTCGCGGCGAACACTGAAGCTTTCTTT.